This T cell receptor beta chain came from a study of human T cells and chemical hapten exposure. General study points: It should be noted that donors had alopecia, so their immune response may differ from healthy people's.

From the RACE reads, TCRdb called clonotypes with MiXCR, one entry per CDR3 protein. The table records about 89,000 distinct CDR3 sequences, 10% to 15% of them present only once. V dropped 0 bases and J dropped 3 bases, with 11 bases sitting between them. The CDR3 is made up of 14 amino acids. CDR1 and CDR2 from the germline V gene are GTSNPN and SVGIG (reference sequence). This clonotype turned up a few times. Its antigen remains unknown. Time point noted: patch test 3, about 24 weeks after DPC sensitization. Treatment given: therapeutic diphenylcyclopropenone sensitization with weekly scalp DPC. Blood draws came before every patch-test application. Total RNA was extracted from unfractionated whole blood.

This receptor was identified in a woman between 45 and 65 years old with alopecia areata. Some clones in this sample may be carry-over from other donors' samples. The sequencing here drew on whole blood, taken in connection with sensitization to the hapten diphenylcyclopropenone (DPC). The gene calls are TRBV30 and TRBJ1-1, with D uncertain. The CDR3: CAWSVHPGDTEAFF. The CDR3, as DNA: TGTGCCTGGAGTGTACACCCCGGGGACACTGAAGCTTTCTTT.